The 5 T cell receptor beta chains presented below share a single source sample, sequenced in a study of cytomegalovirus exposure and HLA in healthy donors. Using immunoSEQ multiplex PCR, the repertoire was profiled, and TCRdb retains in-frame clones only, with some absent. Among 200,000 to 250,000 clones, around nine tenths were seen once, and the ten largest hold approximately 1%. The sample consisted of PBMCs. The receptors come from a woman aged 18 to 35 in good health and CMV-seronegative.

The CDR3 sequence: CASSLTSYGKTGELFF. For the CDR3, the DNA is TGTGCCAGCAGCTTAACTAGTTATGGGAAAACCGGGGAGCTGTTTTTT. The chain recombines TRBV5-5 with TRBJ2-2; TRBD2 is a possible D gene (5 bases). This CDR3 spans 16 amino acids. CDR1 SGHKS and CDR2 YYEKEE come from the germline V gene (reference sequence). The V and J ends lost 2 bases and 5 bases respectively, with 16 bases between them.

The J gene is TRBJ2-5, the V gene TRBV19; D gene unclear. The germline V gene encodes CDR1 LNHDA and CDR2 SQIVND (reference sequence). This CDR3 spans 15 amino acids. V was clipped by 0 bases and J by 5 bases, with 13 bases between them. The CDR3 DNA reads TGTGCCAGTAGTATAGATGTCGCAGGAATGGAGACCCAGTACTTC. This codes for CASSIDVAGMETQYF.

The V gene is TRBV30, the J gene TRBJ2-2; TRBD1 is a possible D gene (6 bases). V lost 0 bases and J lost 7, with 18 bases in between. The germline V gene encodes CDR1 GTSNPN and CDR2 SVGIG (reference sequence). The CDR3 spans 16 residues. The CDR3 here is CAWSVITGSGFGELFF. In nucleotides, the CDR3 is TGTGCCTGGAGTGTAATTACAGGGTCGGGGTTCGGGGAGCTGTTTTTT.

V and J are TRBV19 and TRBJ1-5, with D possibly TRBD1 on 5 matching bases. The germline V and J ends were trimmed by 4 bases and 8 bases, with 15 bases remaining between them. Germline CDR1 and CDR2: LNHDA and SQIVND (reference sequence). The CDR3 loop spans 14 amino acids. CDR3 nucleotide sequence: TGTGCCAGTAGTACGGGCTTAGGGGTTGAGCCCCAGCATTTT. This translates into CASSTGLGVEPQHF.

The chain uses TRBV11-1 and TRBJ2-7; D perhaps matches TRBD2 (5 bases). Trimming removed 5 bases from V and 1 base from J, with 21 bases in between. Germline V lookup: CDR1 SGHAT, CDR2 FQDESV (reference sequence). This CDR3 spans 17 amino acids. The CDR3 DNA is TGTGCCAGCAGCACACCTAGGGCGGACTTTTTTTCCTACGAGCAGTACTTC. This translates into CASSTPRADFFSYEQYF.